The text below deals with one TCR beta chain. Unfractionated whole blood yielded the extracted total RNA. TCRdb re-derived calls from the 5' RACE reads in MiXCR, one entry per CDR3 protein. Of under 150,000 distinct CDR3 sequences listed, roughly 19% are singletons. These data come from a study of human T cells and chemical hapten exposure. Germline CDR1 LNHDA, CDR2 SQIVND (reference sequence). The V end was cut by 6 bases, the J end by 5 bases, with 25 bases between. This CDR3 contains 17 residues. The chain has TRBV19 and TRBJ1-1; TRBD1 is a possible D gene (5 bases). The origin of this receptor is a human donor in good health. CDR3 DNA sequence: TGTGCCAGTAGGGGAGCCCGGGGACCGCAACGGGTTACTGAAGCTTTCTTT. The encoded protein is CASRGARGPQRVTEAFF.